Each of the 10 T cell receptor beta chains below was sequenced from the same sample in a study of cytomegalovirus exposure and HLA in healthy donors. Use of 60 Vbeta and 13 Jbeta primers characterized the PCR. Clones were sequenced by immunoSEQ multiplex PCR, and TCRdb holds only the in-frame ones, with some missing. Counted here are 120,000 or so clones, approximately 61% occurring once; the ten biggest clones make up about 1.6%. Sequenced input: PBMCs. All receptors derive from a young man in good health and CMV-seropositive.

This clone came up a few times. CDR3 DNA sequence: TGTGCCAGCAGCTTAGCGGGACATCCGAACACTGAAGCTTTCTTT. It translates to CASSLAGHPNTEAFF. The J gene is TRBJ1-1, the V gene TRBV7-9; tentatively, D is TRBD1 (6 bases). The V end lost 0 bases, the J end lost 1 base, and 9 bases lay between the germline ends. The CDR3 has 15 amino acids. Looked up from germline, CDR1 is SEHNR and CDR2 is FQNEAQ (reference sequence).

V gene TRBV2 combines with J gene TRBJ1-5; the D is unclear. This CDR3 has 17 residues. CDR1 and CDR2 (germline): SNHLY, FYNNEI. Trimming cost V 4 bases and J 5 bases, with 21 bases left between them. As DNA, the CDR3 is TGTGCCAGCAGTGGTAGTCAGCAGTCGGTACTACATCAGCCCCAGCATTTT. Its translation: CASSGSQQSVLHQPQHF.

The V gene is TRBV7-3, the J gene TRBJ2-1; 13 nucleotides match TRBD2. The CDR3 covers 15 residues. J lost 6 bases, V lost 5 bases, and 4 bases had no gene match. The germline V gene has CDR1 SGHTA and CDR2 FQGTGA. CDR3 protein: CASSRLAGGGNEQFF. The CDR3 region has the DNA TGTGCCAGCAGCCGACTAGCGGGAGGAGGCAATGAGCAGTTCTTC.

The J gene is TRBJ2-7, the V gene TRBV28; perhaps TRBD2 as D (6 bases). Trimming stripped 4 bases from V and 3 bases from J, with 28 bases between. The length of the CDR3 is 19 residues. Germline V CDR1 and CDR2: MDHEN, SYDVKM. Here the CDR3 DNA reads TGTGCCAGCAGTTCCGAACGGGACTGGTCTGGAATACAGAACTACGAGCAGTACTTC. It specifies CASSSERDWSGIQNYEQYF.

The chain combines TRBV15 with TRBJ2-1; TRBD2 aligns across 7 bases. Germline V gives CDR1 LNHNV, CDR2 YYDKDF (reference sequence). V trimming: 3 bases; J trimming: 7 bases; junction bases outside the gene matches: 12. The CDR3 extends over 16 amino acids. CDR3 loop: CATSRAPGLWANEQFF. The CDR3 DNA follows: TGTGCCACCAGCAGGGCTCCGGGACTATGGGCAAATGAGCAGTTCTTC.

This chain connects TRBV29-1 to TRBJ2-3; 10 nucleotides agree with TRBD2. V trimming: 7 bases; J trimming: 2 bases; junction bases outside the gene matches: 9. The CDR3 has 15 residues. Germline CDR1 SQVTM, CDR2 ANQGSEA. The CDR3 protein is CSASASGGFTDTQYF. Written as DNA, the CDR3 is TGCAGCGCCTCCGCTAGCGGGGGCTTCACAGATACGCAGTATTTT.

The rearrangement uses TRBV6-5 and TRBJ1-2, with 7 bases fitting TRBD1. V lost 0 bases to trimming and J lost 3 bases; unmatched junction nucleotides: 4. Germline CDR1 reads MNHEY; CDR2 reads SVGAGI. The CDR3 sequence is 15 residues long. The CDR3 region is CASSYSTGMDYGYTF. The CDR3 DNA follows: TGTGCCAGCAGTTACTCGACAGGGATGGACTATGGCTACACCTTC.

The chain has TRBV4-1 and TRBJ1-5; no definite D call. This CDR3 contains 15 residues. Deletions cut 3 bases from V and 7 bases from J, with 16 bases between. Germline V gene lookup returns CDR1 MGHRA and CDR2 YSYEKL. CDR3 nucleotide sequence: TGCGCCAGCAGCCATGGCAAGGGAGATTGGCAGCCCCAGCATTTT. Protein product: CASSHGKGDWQPQHF.

This CDR3 reads CASSYSLAGEGETQYF. CDR3 sequence (DNA): TGTGCCAGCAGTTACTCTCTAGCGGGAGAAGGGGAGACCCAGTACTTC. This chain uses TRBV6-6 with TRBJ2-5; TRBD2 matches at 10 bases. This CDR3 contains 16 residues. V lost 0 bases and J lost 5; bases outside the gene matches: 6. The V gene's germline CDR1 is MNHNY and CDR2 SVGAGI (reference sequence).

The chain recombines TRBV28 with TRBJ1-1; tentative D call: TRBD1 (5 bases). The CDR3 sequence is 13 residues long. The V and J ends lost 4 bases and 6 bases respectively, with 12 bases between them. Germline assignment: CDR1 MDHEN and CDR2 SYDVKM. The CDR3: CASSYAGRPEAFF. The DNA for the CDR3 is TGTGCCAGCAGTTATGCAGGGCGGCCTGAAGCTTTCTTT. The variable domain in full, completed from reference TRBV28 and TRBJ1-1, reads DVKVTQSSRYLVKRTGEKVFLECVQDMDHENMFWYRQDPGLGLRLIYFSYDVKMKEKGDIPEGYSVSREKKERFSLILESASTNQTSMYLCASSYAGRPEAFFGQGTRLTVV.